The 28 T cell receptor beta chains below all came from one sample that was sequenced in a study of regulatory T cells in long-lasting Graves disease. This sample's time point: newly diagnosed GD, antithyroid drugs for less than 3 months. Following extraction of RNA from PBMCs, that RNA was used to make the TCR library. Building of the TCR beta libraries involved iRepertoire HTBI primers and Arm-PCR of CDR3 regions. TCRdb ran MiXCR on the multiplex PCR reads and lists one entry per CDR3 protein. Among approximately 540,000 distinct CDR3 sequences listed, 9.5% to 15% were seen once. The data also belong to a second study, concerning T cells in Graves' hyperthyroidism and ophthalmopathy.

The sample was peripheral blood mononuclear cells (PBMCs), taken at new diagnosis, from a patient treated with antithyroid drugs. Receptors were obtained from a woman aged 30 to 39 with Graves disease.

This clonotype appeared many times. J is TRBJ1-4 and V is TRBV7-2; perhaps TRBD1 as D (5 bases). Per germline, CDR1 SGHTA and CDR2 FQGNSA. V lost 4 bases and J 3 bases, leaving 15 bases between the germline ends. There are 16 residues in the CDR3. This CDR3 reads CASSSDNRSANEKLFF. For the CDR3, the DNA is TGTGCCAGCAGCTCAGATAACAGGTCCGCTAATGAAAAACTGTTTTTT. Using reference TRBV7-2 and TRBJ1-4 for the parts outside the CDR3, the full variable domain is GAGVSQSPSNKVTEKGKDVELRCDPISGHTALYWYRQSLGQGLEFLIYFQGNSAPDKSGLPSDRFSAERTGGSVSTLTIQRTQQEDSAVYLCASSSDNRSANEKLFFGSGTQLSVL.

This chain links TRBV20-1 with TRBJ2-7; maybe TRBD1 (7 bases). The CDR3 runs to 15 residues. V was shortened by 1 base and J by 0 bases, with 13 bases between the two germline ends. Germline V gene sequence: CDR1 DFQATT, CDR2 SNEGSKA (reference sequence). The CDR3 DNA follows: TGCAGTGCTAGAGGGGGACAGACTAGCTCCTACGAGCAGTACTTC. As protein: CSARGGQTSSYEQYF.

This clonotype was recorded many times. The rearrangement joins TRBV12-3 or TRBV12-4 to TRBJ2-2, with 10 nucleotides matching TRBD2. The CDR3 contains 15 residues. V lost 5 bases and J lost 2; bases outside the gene matches: 2. The CDR3 nucleotides are TGTGCCAGCAGTCCTAGCGGGAGTAACACCGGGGAGCTGTTTTTT. It yields the protein CASSPSGSNTGELFF.

At least ten counts were recorded for this clonotype. The V call is TRBV3-1, the J call TRBJ1-2; D gene unclear. CDR1 LGHDT and CDR2 YNNKEL come from the germline V gene (reference sequence). CDR3 length: 15 residues. The V gene lost 4 bases and the J gene lost 2 bases, with 14 bases spanning the gap. In DNA form, the CDR3 reads TGTGCCAGCAGCCCTCGAGGCAACGCGAACTATGGCTACACCTTC. Amino acids: CASSPRGNANYGYTF.

This clonotype was detected many times. CDR3: CSALGASGRAIETQYF. In nucleotides, the CDR3 is TGCAGTGCCTTGGGGGCTAGCGGGAGGGCAATAGAGACCCAGTACTTC. The rearrangement links TRBV20-1 to TRBJ2-5, with 12 bases that match TRBD2. The CDR3 consists of 16 residues. The V segment lost 6 bases and the J segment 4 bases; nucleotides outside the gene matches: 12. The germline gives CDR1 DFQATT, CDR2 SNEGSKA (reference sequence).

The chain carries TRBV29-1 and TRBJ2-7, with 13 bases fitting TRBD2. Germline trimming cut 4 bases from V and 4 bases from J; bases unmatched to any gene: 13. The CDR3 extends over 17 amino acids. The V gene's germline CDR1 is SQVTM and CDR2 ANQGSEA. CDR3 bases: TGCAGCGTTGCGGGGCCGGGACTAGCGGGAAGTGGGTACGAGCAGTACTTC. It encodes CSVAGPGLAGSGYEQYF.

In this sample, this clonotype turned up many times. The chain uses TRBV19 and TRBJ2-5; 9 bases agree with TRBD2. The CDR3 runs to 17 residues. V shed 3 bases, J shed 2 bases, and the junction held 10 bases outside the gene matches. The germline V gene encodes CDR1 LNHDA and CDR2 SQIVND (reference sequence). The CDR3 bases are TGTGCCAGTAGTATGTATGTAAAGACTAGCGGACAAGAGACCCAGTACTTC. Protein product: CASSMYVKTSGQETQYF.

The chain combines TRBV18 with TRBJ1-6; 8 positions match TRBD1. The CDR3 is 16 residues long. Germline CDR1 is KGHSH and CDR2 is LQKENI. V trimming: 1 base; J trimming: 7 bases; junction bases outside the gene matches: 6. CDR3 sequence reads: CASSPRRTGSNSPLHF. The CDR3 bases are TGTGCCAGCTCACCACGGAGGACAGGGTCGAATTCACCCCTCCACTTT.

The sample holds many counts of this clonotype. This sequence joins TRBV7-9 and TRBJ1-1, with TRBD1 as a possible D gene (5 bases). Per germline, CDR1 SEHNR and CDR2 FQNEAQ (reference sequence). V was trimmed by 1 base and J by 9 bases, leaving 12 bases between them. This CDR3 comprises 13 residues. This CDR3 is CASSLVLGVQAFF. DNA of the CDR3: TGTGCCAGCAGCTTAGTCTTGGGGGTTCAAGCTTTCTTT.

Ten or more counts support this clonotype. In DNA form, the CDR3 reads TGTGGAGCGGGACCTTACTGGGACGAGCAGTACTTC. Protein sequence: CGAGPYWDEQYF. The chain uses TRBV6-1 and TRBJ2-7; 7 bases are a match to TRBD2. This CDR3 contains 12 residues. Germline V gene sequence: CDR1 MNHNS, CDR2 SASEGT.

This clonotype was detected ten times or more. The gene calls are TRBV20-1 and TRBJ2-1, with D possibly matching TRBD1 (5 bases). Deletions cut 5 bases from V and 15 bases from J, with 17 bases between. The CDR3 is 11 amino acids. Per germline, CDR1 DFQATT and CDR2 SNEGSKA (reference sequence). DNA for the CDR3: TGCAGTGCTTCCTCAGGGTGGCAGTCGTTCTTC. This translates into CSASSGWQSFF.

This clonotype was seen many times. The rearrangement uses TRBV30 and TRBJ2-2; TRBD1 or TRBD2 may be the D gene (6 bases each). Per germline, CDR1 GTSNPN and CDR2 SVGIG (reference sequence). Trimming stripped 7 bases from V and 5 bases from J, with 11 bases between. CDR3 length: 12 amino acids. The CDR3 nucleotides are TGTGCCTTCCTAGGGGGGACCGGGGAGCTGTTTTTT. Amino acids: CAFLGGTGELFF.

This clonotype was seen many times. This CDR3 reads CASSPGAAGTYEQYF. DNA for the CDR3: TGTGCCAGCAGCCCAGGGGCCGCGGGGACCTACGAGCAGTACTTC. This rearrangement joins TRBV11-2 to TRBJ2-7; perhaps D is TRBD1 or TRBD2 (6 bases each). This CDR3 has 15 amino acids. Germline values: CDR1 SGHAT, CDR2 FQNNGV. Trimming removed 5 bases at V and 2 bases at J, with 16 bases between.

This clonotype has ten or more counts. CDR3 DNA: TGTGCCAGCAGTCCTCGACAGGGTAGCTATGGCTACACCTTC. Residues: CASSPRQGSYGYTF. This rearrangement joins TRBV12-3 or TRBV12-4 to TRBJ1-2, with TRBD1 matching 7 bases. The ends lost 5 bases at V and 4 bases at J; junction bases unmatched: 7. The CDR3 is 14 amino acids.

This clonotype was counted at least ten times. The V and J genes are TRBV29-1 and TRBJ2-7; 8 bases line up with TRBD1. After removal of 6 bases from V and 6 bases from J, the junction contained 4 bases not matched to a gene. CDR3 size: 11 residues. The V gene's germline CDR1 is SQVTM and CDR2 ANQGSEA. CDR3 loop: CSVGTGFEQYF. The CDR3 DNA is TGCAGCGTGGGGACAGGATTCGAGCAGTACTTC.

The chain uses TRBV20-1 and TRBJ2-1, with 7 bases matching TRBD2. This CDR3 contains 13 residues. From germline, CDR1 is DFQATT and CDR2 SNEGSKA (reference sequence). Losses at the gene ends were 3 bases for V and 2 bases for J; bases not matched to a gene: 1. DNA of the CDR3: TGCAGTGCTAGCGGGAGGACCTACAATGAGCAGTTCTTC. Its translation is CSASGRTYNEQFF.

This clonotype was found many times. The chain is built from TRBV5-1 and TRBJ2-7; 11 bases align to TRBD2. The CDR3 is 15 residues long. The V gene end was trimmed by 2 bases and the J gene end by 5 bases; junction bases not matched to a gene: 6. From germline, CDR1 is SGHRS and CDR2 YFSETQ. The CDR3 spells CASSFPLAGADEQYF. The DNA for the CDR3 is TGCGCCAGCAGCTTCCCACTAGCGGGAGCGGACGAGCAGTACTTC.

This clonotype was seen at least ten times. The chain links TRBV2 to TRBJ2-3, with D hard to call. CDR3 length: 12 residues. The ends were cut back, 5 bases at V and 8 bases at J, with 11 bases in the middle. Germline assignment: CDR1 SNHLY and CDR2 FYNNEI. This chain's CDR3 is CASSTQESTQYF. Here the CDR3 DNA reads TGTGCCAGCAGTACCCAAGAATCTACGCAGTATTTT.

This clonotype was found many times. This rearrangement joins TRBV12-3 or TRBV12-4 to TRBJ1-6; TRBD1 aligns across 7 bases. The CDR3 is made up of 14 amino acids. V gave up 4 bases and J gave up 7 bases; unmatched junction bases: 4. The CDR3 nucleotides read TGTGCCAGCAGTTATCAGGGGGGAAATTCACCCCTCCACTTT. Translated: CASSYQGGNSPLHF.

Many counts were recorded for this clonotype. The gene calls are TRBV9 and TRBJ1-1, with D tentatively TRBD1 (5 bases). The V gene's germline CDR1 is SGDLS and CDR2 YYNGEE. The CDR3 is made up of 15 amino acids. Trimming shortened V by 4 bases and J by 0 bases, and 13 bases separated the two germline ends. CDR3 protein: CASSPQTALNTEAFF. CDR3 DNA sequence: TGTGCCAGCAGCCCCCAGACAGCCCTGAACACTGAAGCTTTCTTT.

This clonotype has at least ten counts. The CDR3 is CASQGNAEQFF. CDR3 coding DNA: TGTGCCAGCCAAGGGAACGCGGAGCAGTTCTTC. This chain connects TRBV7-2 to TRBJ2-1; unclear D gene. Germline V gives CDR1 SGHTA, CDR2 FQGNSA. V lost 8 bases, J lost 10 bases, and 12 bases lay in between. This CDR3 region has 11 residues.

A note on this clonotype: A read error is possible here, since a much larger clone lies one base away. The rearrangement joins TRBV12-3 or TRBV12-4 to TRBJ2-7, with D perhaps TRBD1 or TRBD2 (5 bases each). The CDR3 extends over 15 amino acids. V was cut by 4 bases and J by 6 bases, with 19 bases left in between. In nucleotides, the CDR3 is TGTGCCAGCAGTTGGGACCGGGACCTAGCCTGCGAGCAGTACTTC. The encoded protein is CASSWDRDLACEQYF.

On this clonotype: A much larger clone lies a single base off, so this may be a read error. This rearrangement joins TRBV27 to TRBJ2-3, with D unclear. This CDR3 region has 14 residues. Trimming left V 5 bases short and J 0 bases short, with 9 bases between. Germline loops: CDR1 MNHEY, CDR2 SMNVEV (reference sequence). CDR3 residues: CASSRVGSTDTQYF. CDR3 sequence (DNA): TGTGCCAGCAGTCGTGTCGGGAGCACAGATACGCAGTATTTT.

This clonotype was seen ten or more times. The genes are TRBV20-1 and TRBJ1-4, with 7 bases lining up with TRBD1. After removal of 3 bases from V and 7 bases from J, the junction contained 11 bases not matched to a gene. From germline, CDR1 is DFQATT and CDR2 SNEGSKA (reference sequence). CDR3 size: 15 residues. Here the CDR3 reads CSARRGAAGGEKLFF. Here the CDR3 DNA reads TGCAGTGCTAGGAGAGGGGCGGCAGGGGGTGAAAAACTGTTTTTT.

The V and J genes are TRBV5-5 and TRBJ1-2; 10 nucleotides line up with TRBD1. The V segment lost 1 base and the J segment 3 bases; nucleotides outside the gene matches: 6. This CDR3 is 16 amino acids long. Per germline, CDR1 SGHKS and CDR2 YYEKEE (reference sequence). The CDR3 reads CASSLWPGTGDYGYTF. CDR3 nucleotide sequence: TGTGCCAGCAGCTTGTGGCCCGGGACAGGGGACTATGGCTACACCTTC.

This clonotype has a handful of counts. This chain joins TRBV6-5 and TRBJ2-3, with 9 bases that match TRBD2. CDR1 is MNHEY and CDR2 is SVGAGI in the germline V gene. The CDR3 loop spans 16 amino acids. Losses at the gene ends were 2 bases for V and 6 bases for J; bases not matched to a gene: 9. CDR3 sequence reads: CASSYHGGRAVDTQYF. CDR3 DNA sequence: TGTGCCAGCAGTTACCACGGCGGGAGGGCCGTGGATACGCAGTATTTT.

This clonotype was picked up many times. V is TRBV27 and J is TRBJ2-1; 12 bases map to TRBD2. Germline V gene data show CDR1 as MNHEY and CDR2 as SMNVEV (reference sequence). V dropped 3 bases and J dropped 7; count of bases not matched to a gene: 4. CDR3 size: 15 residues. CDR3 bases: TGTGCCAGCAGTTTTGGCCTAGCGGGGGGGAATGAGCAGTTCTTC. Amino acid sequence: CASSFGLAGGNEQFF.

This clonotype was found a few times. The J gene is TRBJ2-1, the V gene TRBV10-1, with D possibly being TRBD2 (5 bases). The V end lost 6 bases, the J end lost 0 bases, and 12 bases lay between the germline ends. The CDR3 sequence is 15 residues long. Germline V lookup: CDR1 WNHNN, CDR2 SYGVQD (reference sequence). The DNA of the CDR3 is TGCGCCAGCAGGAAGGACTCGAGCTCCTACAATGAGCAGTTCTTC. Amino acids: CASRKDSSSYNEQFF.